This passage covers 9 T cell receptor beta chains from one sample sequenced in a study of T cells in Graves' hyperthyroidism and ophthalmopathy. TCR beta CDR3 region amplification was performed from RNA transcripts. The HTBI primer set was used in a first-round RT-PCR of the TCR CDR3. TCRdb recomputed calls from the multiplex PCR reads with MiXCR, one row per CDR3 protein. The sample includes hundreds of thousands of distinct CDR3 sequences, roughly 46% of them seen just once. The sequencing input was peripheral blood or thyroid tissue (not recorded which). The receptor source for this set is an adult man with Graves' disease, either hyperthyroidism or ophthalmopathy (not recorded which).

This chain links TRBV10-3 with TRBJ1-4; a weak D match, TRBD1 (5 bases). The CDR3 consists of 13 residues. The germline CDR1 and CDR2 sequences are ENHRY and SYGVKD. V was shortened by 5 bases and J by 6 bases, with 10 bases between the two germline ends. The CDR3 DNA reads as TGTGCCATCAGTCAGGGCGTGGATGAAAAACTGTTTTTT. Its translation: CAISQGVDEKLFF.

Worth noting for this clonotype: The conserved phenylalanine or tryptophan is not found at the CDR3 terminus, so this likely reflects a read error. The chain has TRBV19 and TRBJ1-1, with D uncertain. The CDR3 runs to 14 residues. Trimming pared 8 bases from V and 5 bases from J, leaving 18 bases between. Germline loops: CDR1 LNHDA, CDR2 SQIVND (reference sequence). CDR3 coding DNA: TGTGCCAGTGAGCGTGGTTCGCGGAAAACTGAAGCTTTCTTA. Translation: CASERGSRKTEAFL.

The chain has TRBV25-1 and TRBJ1-5; TRBD1 matches 7 bases. Germline CDR1 reads MGHDK; CDR2 reads SYGVNS. V lost 5 bases, J lost 2 bases, and 9 bases stayed unmatched. The CDR3 is made up of 16 amino acids. As DNA, the CDR3 is TGTGCCAGCAGTACCCGGACAGGAGGGGGCAATCAGCCCCAGCATTTT. Amino acids: CASSTRTGGGNQPQHF.

The chain recombines TRBV19 with TRBJ1-2; possibly TRBD1 for D (5 bases). Germline V gene lookup returns CDR1 LNHDA and CDR2 SQIVND (reference sequence). There are 15 residues in the CDR3. Between the trimmed V and J ends, which lost 0 bases and 6 bases, there was a span of 14 bases. The CDR3 DNA sequence: TGTGCCAGTAGTATAGATCTGGGCAGGGCCCATGGCTACACCTTC. It encodes CASSIDLGRAHGYTF. Full variable domain (outside the CDR3, taken from reference TRBV19 and TRBJ1-2): DGGITQSPKYLFRKEGQNVTLSCEQNLNHDAMYWYRQDPGQGLRLIYYSQIVNDFQKGDIAEGYSVSREKKESFPLTVTSAQKNPTAFYLCASSIDLGRAHGYTFGSGTRLTVV.

This clonotype was counted between two and nine times. The chain links TRBV29-1 to TRBJ2-2; the D call may be TRBD1 or TRBD2 (5 bases each). The CDR3 loop spans 13 amino acids. Germline CDR1 is SQVTM and CDR2 is ANQGSEA. The germline V and J ends were trimmed by 5 bases and 4 bases, with 11 bases remaining between them. In DNA form, the CDR3 reads TGCAGCGTTATGACTGGGGGCACCGGGGAGCTGTTTTTT. Its translation: CSVMTGGTGELFF.

The chain joins TRBV4-2 to TRBJ2-2; the D gene could be TRBD1 or TRBD2 (5 bases each). The CDR3 covers 15 residues. In germline, CDR1 is LGHNA, CDR2 YNFKEQ. Trimming took 4 bases from V and 4 from J, leaving 13 bases between them. As DNA, the CDR3 is TGTGCCAGCAGCCCGGGACCGCTTAGCACCGGGGAGCTGTTTTTT. Protein: CASSPGPLSTGELFF.

This clonotype was counted between two and nine times. The conserved final phenylalanine or tryptophan is absent from the CDR3, which likely points to a read error. It is unclear where the CDR3 begins or ends on the DNA, so no DNA is shown, and the CDR3 is as TCRdb lists it. The chain uses TRBV2 and TRBJ2-6; the D call TRBD1 from the table was never checked on the DNA. The CDR3 spans 8 residues, counting both ends. Germline V CDR1 and CDR2: SNHLY, FYNNEI. The CDR3 spells CASSEVRT.

V and J are TRBV20-1 and TRBJ2-5, with 10 bases aligning to TRBD2. The germline CDR1 and CDR2 sequences are DFQATT and SNEGSKA (reference sequence). The trim removed 5 bases at V and 0 bases at J, leaving 15 bases unmatched. The CDR3 covers 18 residues. The CDR3 reads CSAYGSSGGPTYQETQYF. In nucleotides, the CDR3 is TGCAGTGCTTACGGTTCTAGCGGGGGCCCAACGTACCAAGAGACCCAGTACTTC.

In its sample, this clonotype was seen a few times. This rearrangement joins TRBV6-5 to TRBJ1-5, with 7 bases fitting TRBD1. This CDR3 is built from 12 residues. Germline V gene lookup returns CDR1 MNHEY and CDR2 SVGAGI. J was trimmed by 9 bases and V by 10 bases; bases with no gene match: 9. CDR3 DNA sequence: TGTGCCACCAGACAGGGTACGTGGCCCCAGCATTTT. It yields the protein CATRQGTWPQHF.